The clone carrying this T cell receptor (beta chain) was picked up a small number of times. Its specificity is not known. This specimen belongs to a study of cytomegalovirus exposure and HLA in healthy donors. Study context: Within the Caucasian-associated ancestry cluster were roughly 82% of the approximately 400 genotyped donors. General study results and limits: The HLA-A and HLA-B alleles of most subjects were reportedly predicted accurately from TCR beta sequences. A later analysis reportedly identified an Asian-associated ancestry cluster as carrying fewer N-insertions than the 666-donor mean.

The PCR contained 60 Vbeta and 13 Jbeta primers. Only in-frame clones appear in the TCRdb table, and some are missing; sequencing was by immunoSEQ multiplex PCR. In the table there are some 130,000 clones, roughly 80% of which are singletons. The CDR3 spans 12 residues. Trimming removed 5 bases at V and 1 base at J, with 5 bases between. Per the germline V gene, CDR1 is MNHNY and CDR2 is SVGAGI (reference sequence). The sequence was collected from a man aged 18-30 years in good health and CMV-seronegative. The genes are TRBV6-6 and TRBJ1-1; D unresolved. The sample consisted of PBMCs. The CDR3 nucleotides are TGTGCCAGCAGTCCCGGGAACACTGAAGCTTTCTTT. This codes for CASSPGNTEAFF.